The 10 T cell receptor beta chains in this list originate from one sample, sequenced in a study of shared clonotypes between healthy human individuals. Profiling relied on immunoSEQ multiplex PCR, and the TCRdb table lists in-frame clones only, not all of them. The sample holds millions of clones, more than 85% seen once. Sequences were obtained from naive CD4+ T cells from PBMCs. Subset given: CD45RA+ positively selected. All receptors derive from a young man in good health. Some clones in this sample may be carry-over from other donors' samples.

V is TRBV7-3 and J is TRBJ2-7; D may be TRBD2 (6 bases). Trimming stripped 0 bases from V and 4 bases from J, with 13 bases between. Looked up from germline, CDR1 is SGHTA and CDR2 is FQGTGA. This CDR3 comprises 15 residues. The CDR3 DNA follows: TGTGCCAGCAGCTTAACGGGAGGCCTTTTATACGAGCAGTACTTC. Translating gives CASSLTGGLLYEQYF.

The J gene is TRBJ1-1, the V gene TRBV5-6; D is undetermined. Trimming pared 0 bases from V and 1 base from J, leaving 13 bases between. The CDR3 is made up of 16 amino acids. Germline V gene sequence: CDR1 SGHDT, CDR2 YYEEEE. CDR3 protein: CASSLVAVGRNTEAFF. The CDR3 coding sequence is TGTGCCAGCAGCTTGGTGGCGGTGGGCAGGAACACTGAAGCTTTCTTT.

J is TRBJ1-1 and V is TRBV29-1; TRBD1 is a possible D gene (5 bases). The V and J ends lost 4 bases and 7 bases respectively, with 22 bases between them. There are 15 residues in the CDR3. Germline-derived CDR1 and CDR2 are SQVTM and ANQGSEA. The CDR3 bases are TGCAGCGTTGCATTGTGGGCAGGGACCCTCTATGAAGCTTTCTTT. Translated, it gives CSVALWAGTLYEAFF. The entire variable domain, with the rest obtained from reference TRBV29-1 and TRBJ1-1, is as follows: SAVISQKPSRDICQRGTSLTIQCQVDSQVTMMFWYRQQPGQSLTLIATANQGSEATYESGFVIDKFPISRPNLTFSTLTVSNMSPEDSSIYLCSVALWAGTLYEAFFGQGTRLTVV.

The chain's CDR3 is CASSLEPIETQYF. The CDR3 nucleotides are TGTGCCAGCAGCTTAGAACCAATCGAGACCCAGTACTTC. The chain joins TRBV7-2 to TRBJ2-5; D is ambiguous. The V gene's germline CDR1 is SGHTA and CDR2 FQGNSA. This CDR3 is 13 amino acids long. V dropped 1 base and J dropped 5 bases, with 8 bases sitting between them.

The gene calls are TRBV6-6 and TRBJ2-7; no reliable D call. With 6 bases removed from V and 2 bases from J, the gap between germline ends came to 11 bases. This CDR3 has 13 amino acids. Germline assignment: CDR1 MNHNY and CDR2 SVGAGI (reference sequence). CDR3 in amino acids: CASSDHTTYEQYF. The CDR3 nucleotides are TGTGCCAGCAGCGACCACACCACCTACGAGCAGTACTTC.

V and J are TRBV28 and TRBJ1-1, with 9 bases that match TRBD1. J gave up 10 bases and V 6 bases, and 12 bases lay outside the gene matches. There are 14 residues in the CDR3. The germline V gene has CDR1 MDHEN and CDR2 SYDVKM. The CDR3 region is CASRYSGQGSRAFF. The CDR3 region has the DNA TGTGCCAGCAGATATTCGGGACAGGGTTCACGAGCTTTCTTT.

This clone was counted a single time. This CDR3 is also generated by other DNA sequences in the sample. V usage is TRBV5-1 and J usage is TRBJ1-2; no clear D gene. The V and J ends lost 0 bases and 2 bases respectively, with 5 bases between them. From germline, CDR1 is SGHRS and CDR2 YFSETQ. The CDR3 runs 13 residues. CDR3 sequence reads: CASSLEANYGYTF. The CDR3 nucleotides read TGCGCCAGCAGCTTGGAGGCAAACTATGGCTACACCTTC.

J is TRBJ1-3 and V is TRBV10-3; weak D call: TRBD1 (5 bases). V lost 1 base, J lost 8 bases, and 12 bases lay in between. Germline loops: CDR1 ENHRY, CDR2 SYGVKD. The CDR3 consists of 14 residues. The CDR3 sequence: CAISEFGGSDTIYF. CDR3 DNA sequence: TGTGCCATCAGTGAGTTTGGGGGGTCGGACACCATATATTTT.

The rearrangement links TRBV6-1 to TRBJ1-2; 9 bases map to TRBD1. The CDR3 has 13 residues. Germline trimming cut 6 bases from V and 10 bases from J; bases unmatched to any gene: 9. Germline CDR1 is MNHNS and CDR2 is SASEGT. The CDR3 DNA follows: TGTGCCAGCAGGGTGGGGACAGGGAGGAACTACACCTTC. This gives the protein CASRVGTGRNYTF.

V is TRBV7-9 and J is TRBJ1-4, with D maybe TRBD1 (5 bases). V gave up 1 base and J gave up 0 bases, with 12 bases separating them. In germline, CDR1 is SEHNR, CDR2 FQNEAQ (reference sequence). The CDR3 is made up of 17 amino acids. The CDR3 nucleotides are TGTGCCAGCAGCTTAGTTTTCCAGGGAGCAACTAATGAAAAACTGTTTTTT. This sequence encodes CASSLVFQGATNEKLFF.